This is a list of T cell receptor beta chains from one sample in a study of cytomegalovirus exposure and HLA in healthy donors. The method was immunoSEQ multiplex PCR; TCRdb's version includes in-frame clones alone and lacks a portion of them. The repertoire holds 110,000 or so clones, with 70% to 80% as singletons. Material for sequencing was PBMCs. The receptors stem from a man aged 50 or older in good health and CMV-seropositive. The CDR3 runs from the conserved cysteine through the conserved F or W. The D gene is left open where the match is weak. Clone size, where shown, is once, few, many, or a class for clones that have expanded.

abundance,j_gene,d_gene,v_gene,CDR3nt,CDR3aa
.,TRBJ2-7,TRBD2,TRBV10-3,TGTGCCATCAGTGCCCCTAATAGCGGGGGCTACGAGCAGTACTTC,CAISAPNSGGYEQYF
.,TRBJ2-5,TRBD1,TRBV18,TGTGCCAGCTCACCAAGACAGGGACGGGAGACCCAGTACTTC,CASSPRQGRETQYF
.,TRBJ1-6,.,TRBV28,TGTGCCAGCAACGGGGGAGTGTCACCCCTCCACTTT,CASNGGVSPLHF
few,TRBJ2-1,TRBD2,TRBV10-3,TGTGCCATCAGTAGAACCGGGACTAGCGGGGGTAATGAGCAGTTCTTC,CAISRTGTSGGNEQFF
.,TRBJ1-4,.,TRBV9,TGTGCCAGCAGCGTAGGCAGAACAACTAATGAAAAACTGTTTTTT,CASSVGRTTNEKLFF
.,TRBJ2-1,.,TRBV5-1,TGCGCCAGCAGCCTGGACGGGGATGAGCAGTTCTTC,CASSLDGDEQFF
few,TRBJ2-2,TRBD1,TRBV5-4,TGTGCCAGCAGCTTGGACAGGGGTACCGGGGAGCTGTTTTTT,CASSLDRGTGELFF
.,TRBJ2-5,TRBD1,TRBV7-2,TGTGCCAGCAGCTTAAGAAGGGGGCGAGTCCAAGAGACCCAGTACTTC,CASSLRRGRVQETQYF
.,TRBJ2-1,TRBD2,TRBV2,TGTGCCAGCAGTGAAGAGAGCGGGGGGGCCTCTGGGAATGAGCAGTTCTTC,CASSEESGGASGNEQFF
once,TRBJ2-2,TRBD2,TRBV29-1,TGCAGTGGACAAGCGGGAGGGAAGCTGTTTTTT,CSGQAGGKLFF
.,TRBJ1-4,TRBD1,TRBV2,TGTGCCAGCAAATCGGACAGGGTTTTAGGGCTGTTTTTT,CASKSDRVLGLFF
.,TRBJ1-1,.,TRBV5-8,TGTGCCAGCAGCTTTTCGGGGGTCACTGAAGCTTTCTTT,CASSFSGVTEAFF
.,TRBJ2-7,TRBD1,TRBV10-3,TGTGCCATCAGGGGACAGCCTTCCTACGAGCAGTACTTC,CAIRGQPSYEQYF
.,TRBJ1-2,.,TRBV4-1,TGCGCCAGCAGCCAATTTCAGGGTGGCTATGGCTACACCTTC,CASSQFQGGYGYTF
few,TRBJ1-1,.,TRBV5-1,TGCGCCAGCAGACCGCAGCCAGGCAGGGGCAACACTGAAGCTTTCTTT,CASRPQPGRGNTEAFF
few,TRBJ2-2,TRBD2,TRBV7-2,TGTGCCAGCAGCTCCCAGCGGGGTTTCGCGAACACCGGGGAGCTGTTTTTT,CASSSQRGFANTGELFF
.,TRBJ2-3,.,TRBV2,TGTGCCAGCATCCGGCAGGCCACAGATACGCAGTATTTT,CASIRQATDTQYF
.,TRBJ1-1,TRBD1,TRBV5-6,TGTGCCAGCAGCTTGAGGGCAGGGGGGCACACTGAAGCTTTCTTT,CASSLRAGGHTEAFF
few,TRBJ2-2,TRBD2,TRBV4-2,TGTGCCAGCAGCCAACTAGGACTAGATACCGGGGAGCTGTTTTTT,CASSQLGLDTGELFF
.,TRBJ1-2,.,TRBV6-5,TGTGCCAGCAGTTACTGGCCCGGGGATGGCTACACCTTC,CASSYWPGDGYTF
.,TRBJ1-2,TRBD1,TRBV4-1,TGCGCCAGCAGCCTACAGGGGTTTGGCTACACCTTC,CASSLQGFGYTF
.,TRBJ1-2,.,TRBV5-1,TGCGCCAGCAGCCCCTCTTCTACGAATCATGGCTACACCTTC,CASSPSSTNHGYTF
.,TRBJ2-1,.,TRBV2,TGTGCCAGCATAGTCCAGGCAACGGGACTCAATGAGCAGTTCTTC,CASIVQATGLNEQFF
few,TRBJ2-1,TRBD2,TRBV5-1,TGCGCCAGCAGCACCCCACCGGGACTAGCGGGATTCTCCTACAATGAGCAGTTCTTC,CASSTPPGLAGFSYNEQFF
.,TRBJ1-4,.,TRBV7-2,TGTGCCAGCAGCCGTGACAGCCGTGCAACTAATGAAAAACTGTTTTTT,CASSRDSRATNEKLFF
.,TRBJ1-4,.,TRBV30,TGTGCCTGGAGGGGCCAGTGGGAGAATGAAAAACTGTTTTTT,CAWRGQWENEKLFF
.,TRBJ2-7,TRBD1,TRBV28,TGTGCCAGCAACCTGGACAGGTTAAGATACGAGCAGTACTTC,CASNLDRLRYEQYF
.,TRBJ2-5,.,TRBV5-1,TGCGCCAGCAGCCCCCAATCAGGGGTCCAGGAGACCCAGTACTTC,CASSPQSGVQETQYF
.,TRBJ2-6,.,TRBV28,TGTGCCAGCCGCGGGGCGGGATCTGGGGCCAACGTCCTGACTTTC,CASRGAGSGANVLTF
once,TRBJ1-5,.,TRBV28,TGTGCCTCTATTGGCCTCCGGGGCATCCCAGGGGCTCAGCCCCAGCATTTT,CASIGLRGIPGAQPQHF
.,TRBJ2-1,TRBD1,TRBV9,TGTGCCAGCAGCGTAGATCCAACAGGGGGGTACAATGAGCAGTTCTTC,CASSVDPTGGYNEQFF
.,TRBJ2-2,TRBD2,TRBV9,TGTGCCAGCAGCCCCGCCCGGGGGGGTACCGGGGAGCTGTTTTTT,CASSPARGGTGELFF
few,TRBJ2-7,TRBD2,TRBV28,TGTGCCAGCAGTTTATGGGCAGCGACTAGCCACGAGCAGTACTTC,CASSLWAATSHEQYF
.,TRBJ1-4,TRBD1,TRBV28,TGTGCCAGCAGCACACAGGGGGCTGGAGAAAAACTGTTTTTT,CASSTQGAGEKLFF
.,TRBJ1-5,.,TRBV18,TGTGCCAGCTCACCCGTCTGGGAAGTAGCGGGTCAGCCCCAGCATTTT,CASSPVWEVAGQPQHF
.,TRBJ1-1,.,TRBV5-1,TGCGCCAGCAGCCAGGGGCAGAACACTGAAGCTTTCTTT,CASSQGQNTEAFF
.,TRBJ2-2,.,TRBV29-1,TGCAGCGTACAATCACCGAACACCGGGGAGCTGTTTTTT,CSVQSPNTGELFF
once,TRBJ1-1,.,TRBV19,TGTGCCAGTAACCCCCGGGAGGGCGAAGCTTTCTTT,CASNPREGEAFF
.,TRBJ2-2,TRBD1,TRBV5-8,TGTGCCAGCAGCCCCGTCTGGGACAGGGGCACCGGGGAGCTGTTTTTT,CASSPVWDRGTGELFF
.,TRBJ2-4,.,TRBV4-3,TGCGCCAGCAGCCAAAGTCTCTCCTCAGCAGGGAAGGAAGTAAACATTCAGTACTTC,CASSQSLSSAGKEVNIQYF
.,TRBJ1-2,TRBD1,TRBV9,TGTGCCAGCAGCTCCGACAGGGGACGTAGCTACACCTTC,CASSSDRGRSYTF
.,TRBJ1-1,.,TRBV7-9,TGTGCCAGCAGCCCAGTTGGCGTGGGGCGAGTGGCTGAAGCTTTCTTT,CASSPVGVGRVAEAFF